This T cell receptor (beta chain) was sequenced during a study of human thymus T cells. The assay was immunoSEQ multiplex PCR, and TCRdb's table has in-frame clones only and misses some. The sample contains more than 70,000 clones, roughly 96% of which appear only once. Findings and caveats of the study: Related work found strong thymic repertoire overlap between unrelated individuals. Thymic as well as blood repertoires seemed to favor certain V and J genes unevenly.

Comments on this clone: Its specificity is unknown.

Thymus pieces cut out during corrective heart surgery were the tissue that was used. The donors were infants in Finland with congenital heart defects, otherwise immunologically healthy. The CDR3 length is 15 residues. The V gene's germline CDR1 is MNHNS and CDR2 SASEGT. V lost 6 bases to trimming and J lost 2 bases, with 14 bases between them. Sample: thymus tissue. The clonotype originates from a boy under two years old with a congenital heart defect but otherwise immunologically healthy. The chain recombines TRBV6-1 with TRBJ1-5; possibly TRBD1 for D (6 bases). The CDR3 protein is CASSPEGVRNQPQHF. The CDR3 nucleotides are TGTGCCAGCAGCCCTGAGGGGGTCCGCAATCAGCCCCAGCATTTT.